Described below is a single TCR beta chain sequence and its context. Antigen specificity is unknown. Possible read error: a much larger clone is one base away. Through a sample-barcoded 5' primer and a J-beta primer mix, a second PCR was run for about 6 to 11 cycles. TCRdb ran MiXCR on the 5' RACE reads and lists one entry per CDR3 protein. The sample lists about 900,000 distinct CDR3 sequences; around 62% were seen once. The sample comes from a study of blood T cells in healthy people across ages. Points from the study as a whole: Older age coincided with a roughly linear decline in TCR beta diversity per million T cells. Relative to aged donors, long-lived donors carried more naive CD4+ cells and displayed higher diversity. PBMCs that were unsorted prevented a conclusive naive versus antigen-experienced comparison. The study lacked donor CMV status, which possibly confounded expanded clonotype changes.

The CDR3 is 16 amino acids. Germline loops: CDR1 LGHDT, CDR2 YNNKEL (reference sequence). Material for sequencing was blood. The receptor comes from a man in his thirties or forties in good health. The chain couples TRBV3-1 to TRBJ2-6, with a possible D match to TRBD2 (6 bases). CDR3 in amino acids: CASNGGGLTGANVPTF. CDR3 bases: TGTGCCAGCAACGGAGGAGGGTTAACTGGGGCCAACGTCCCGACTTTC.